The 31 T cell receptor beta chains reported below all come from one sample, sequenced in a study of blood T cells in healthy people across ages. Alongside a J-beta primer mix, a sample-barcoded 5' primer served in a second PCR lasting about 7 to 12 cycles. TCRdb called the 5' RACE reads again in MiXCR, with one record for every CDR3 protein. The sample lists around 700,000 distinct CDR3 sequences, roughly 25% occurring once. These data are also associated with another study on T cells of mothers and their children.

The sequenced sample consisted of blood. All receptors come from a boy aged 5 to 17 in good health.

The J gene is TRBJ2-5, the V gene TRBV6-4; 12 bases map to TRBD2. Germline-derived CDR1 and CDR2 are MRHNA and SNTAGT. Losses at the gene ends were 6 bases for V and 1 base for J; bases not matched to a gene: 6. The CDR3 spans 16 residues. The CDR3 bases are TGTGCCAGCAGAGGAACTAGCGGGAGGTTCCAAGAGACCCAGTACTTC. Translating gives CASRGTSGRFQETQYF.

In DNA form, the CDR3 reads TGTGCCAGCAGCCAAGATCTCACTCCAGCGGAACCTTACGAGCAGTACTTC. It yields the protein CASSQDLTPAEPYEQYF. This chain uses TRBV14 with TRBJ2-7, with D maybe TRBD2 (5 bases). V lost 0 bases and J 4 bases, leaving 19 bases between the germline ends. There are 17 residues in the CDR3. Per the germline V gene, CDR1 is SGHDN and CDR2 is FVKESK.

This clonotype has only a few counts. The CDR3 DNA reads as TGTGCTAGTGGTTTGGTGAAGACAGGAGATGAGCCCCAGCATTTT. This sequence encodes CASGLVKTGDEPQHF. V and J are TRBV12-5 and TRBJ1-5, with D maybe TRBD1 (6 bases). The CDR3 totals 15 residues. CDR1 and CDR2 from the germline V gene are LGHNT and FRNRAP. The V end was cut by 0 bases, the J end by 8 bases, with 14 bases between.

CDR3 amino acids: CASSDVRGRENEQFF. The CDR3 coding sequence is TGTGCCAGCAGCGATGTAAGGGGCAGGGAGAATGAGCAGTTCTTC. This chain joins TRBV7-9 and TRBJ2-1; D may match TRBD1 or TRBD2 (5 bases each). Germline V CDR1 and CDR2: SEHNR, FQNEAQ (reference sequence). Trimming removed 5 bases from V and 7 bases from J, with 18 bases in between. The CDR3 contains 15 residues.

This clonotype has more than one count but fewer than ten. The CDR3, as DNA: TGTGCCACCAGTGACAGGGGGATTGCGTCCGGCTACACCTTC. This translates into CATSDRGIASGYTF. This chain uses TRBV24-1 with TRBJ1-2; 7 bases are a match to TRBD1. The V gene end was trimmed by 4 bases and the J gene end by 8 bases; junction bases not matched to a gene: 9. Germline V gene sequence: CDR1 KGHDR, CDR2 SFDVKD. There are 14 residues in the CDR3.

The chain carries TRBV20-1 and TRBJ2-3; 8 bases match TRBD2. The CDR3 loop spans 15 amino acids. CDR1 and CDR2 from the germline V gene are DFQATT and SNEGSKA (reference sequence). Trimming cost V 1 base and J 7 bases; bases outside gene matches: 10. Here the CDR3 reads CSARAPTSATNTQYF. For the CDR3, the DNA is TGCAGTGCTAGAGCACCGACTAGCGCCACCAATACGCAGTATTTT.

This clonotype has a handful of counts. This sequence joins TRBV7-2 and TRBJ2-1; 8 nucleotides agree with TRBD2. Losses at the gene ends were 1 base for V and 10 bases for J; bases not matched to a gene: 12. This CDR3 is built from 16 residues. Germline V gene lookup returns CDR1 SGHTA and CDR2 FQGNSA. This CDR3 reads CASSLVAGGQSLEQFF. The CDR3 DNA follows: TGTGCCAGCAGCTTAGTGGCGGGAGGACAATCTTTAGAGCAGTTCTTC.

The genes are TRBV9 and TRBJ2-5, with a weak D call TRBD2 (6 bases). Trimming took off 4 bases at V and 11 bases at J, with 12 bases between the two ends. The germline gives CDR1 SGDLS, CDR2 YYNGEE. This CDR3 spans 11 amino acids. The CDR3 loop reads CASSSTGEQYF. The CDR3 DNA sequence: TGTGCCAGCAGCAGTACGGGGGAGCAGTACTTC.

This chain links TRBV7-6 with TRBJ2-7; 10 bases align to TRBD2. Germline V lookup: CDR1 SGHVS, CDR2 FNYEAQ. V lost 1 base and J lost 6; bases outside the gene matches: 9. The CDR3 sequence is 16 residues long. CDR3 nucleotide sequence: TGTGCCAGCAGCTTAGGAGCGGGGGGGCTTAAAGTCGAGCAGTACTTC. This sequence encodes CASSLGAGGLKVEQYF.

This clonotype came up a few times. This chain links TRBV29-1 with TRBJ2-1, with D possibly TRBD2 on 6 matching bases. CDR1 and CDR2 (germline): SQVTM, ANQGSEA. Deletions cut 6 bases from V and 2 bases from J, with 11 bases between. The CDR3 has 13 residues. CDR3 region: CSVEGVAYNEQFF. CDR3 nucleotides: TGCAGCGTGGAGGGAGTAGCCTACAATGAGCAGTTCTTC.

The chain employs TRBV12-3 or TRBV12-4 and TRBJ2-1; 11 bases match TRBD2. This CDR3 contains 16 residues. V lost 6 bases, J lost 6 bases, and 10 bases stayed unmatched. The CDR3 DNA reads TGTGCCAGCAGGGCCCCCACTAGCGGGAGTATCAATGAGCAGTTCTTC. It translates to CASRAPTSGSINEQFF.

This clonotype was seen only a few times. The chain links TRBV19 to TRBJ2-2; D is perhaps TRBD2 (5 bases). Germline V CDR1 and CDR2: LNHDA, SQIVND (reference sequence). The CDR3 contains 13 residues. The V end lost 10 bases, the J end lost 6 bases, and 15 bases lay between the germline ends. The CDR3: CATRIASAGELFF. CDR3 DNA sequence: TGTGCCACCCGGATAGCGTCCGCCGGGGAGCTGTTTTTT.

The CDR3 DNA follows: TGTGCCAGTACGCCTAGCGGGGTTATACATGGAGGCAATGAGCAGTTCTTC. Translation gives CASTPSGVIHGGNEQFF. The chain has TRBV19 and TRBJ2-1; 9 bases are shared with TRBD2. The CDR3 is 17 amino acids. Trimming at V came to 7 bases and at J to 6 bases, leaving 16 bases not matched to a gene. Germline CDR1 is LNHDA and CDR2 is SQIVND (reference sequence).

This clonotype has just a few counts. The chain joins TRBV4-2 to TRBJ2-1; 9 bases match TRBD2. The trim removed 2 bases at V and 7 bases at J, leaving 12 bases unmatched. CDR3 size: 17 residues. Germline CDR1 LGHNA, CDR2 YNFKEQ. CDR3 region: CASSQSLAGAVGNEQFF. CDR3 sequence (DNA): TGTGCCAGCAGCCAAAGTTTAGCGGGAGCTGTGGGAAATGAGCAGTTCTTC.

This chain links TRBV5-5 with TRBJ2-7, with D hard to call. Germline CDR1 SGHKS, CDR2 YYEKEE (reference sequence). Trimming removed 0 bases at V and 0 bases at J, with 13 bases between. This CDR3 comprises 16 residues. CDR3 DNA sequence: TGTGCCAGCAGCTTGGATATAACAGTTCTCTCCTACGAGCAGTACTTC. Translating it yields CASSLDITVLSYEQYF.

This clonotype was seen more than once but under ten times. In nucleotides, the CDR3 is TGTGCCAGCAGTCCCAGGGAGGATTCACCCCTCCACTTT. It is translated as CASSPREDSPLHF. The chain combines TRBV6-5 with TRBJ1-6; possibly TRBD1 for D (5 bases). Deletions cut 5 bases from V and 8 bases from J, with 10 bases between. Germline CDR1 is MNHEY and CDR2 is SVGAGI. The CDR3 extends over 13 amino acids.

The rearrangement uses TRBV20-1 and TRBJ2-1; tentatively, D is TRBD1 (5 bases). Germline V gene data show CDR1 as DFQATT and CDR2 as SNEGSKA (reference sequence). The CDR3 loop spans 17 amino acids. The V end lost 2 bases, the J end lost 0 bases, and 17 bases lay between the germline ends. This chain's CDR3 is CSARLSWGPSSYNEQFF. The CDR3 nucleotides read TGCAGTGCTAGATTGTCTTGGGGCCCGAGCTCCTACAATGAGCAGTTCTTC.

This CDR3 is CASSPGLAGGPWETQYF. As DNA, the CDR3 is TGTGCCAGCTCACCCGGACTAGCGGGGGGGCCTTGGGAGACCCAGTACTTC. The rearrangement uses TRBV18 and TRBJ2-5; 15 bases map to TRBD2. This CDR3 comprises 17 residues. The germline V gene has CDR1 KGHSH and CDR2 LQKENI. The V gene end was trimmed by 3 bases and the J gene end by 5 bases; junction bases not matched to a gene: 7.

The CDR3 DNA sequence: TGTGCCAGCAGCTTACCTGGACAGGGGCACGAGCAGTACTTC. This encodes CASSLPGQGHEQYF. V is TRBV13 and J is TRBJ2-7; TRBD1 agrees at 9 bases. Germline values: CDR1 PRHDT, CDR2 FYEKMQ (reference sequence). There are 14 residues in the CDR3. V lost 2 bases and J lost 5; bases outside the gene matches: 4.

This rearrangement joins TRBV4-3 to TRBJ2-1, with 7 nucleotides matching TRBD2. The length of the CDR3 is 15 residues. The ends lost 3 bases at V and 1 base at J; junction bases unmatched: 3. Germline V gene sequence: CDR1 LGHNA, CDR2 YSLEER. CDR3 coding DNA: TGCGCCAGCAGCCACTGGGGGGGGTCCTACAATGAGCAGTTCTTC. Residues: CASSHWGGSYNEQFF.

This clonotype was seen more than once but under ten times. V gene TRBV5-1 combines with J gene TRBJ2-3; 13 bases line up with TRBD2. Per the germline V gene, CDR1 is SGHRS and CDR2 is YFSETQ. The V and J ends lost 3 bases and 1 base, in that order; junction bases with no gene match: 11. CDR3 length equals 19 residues. CDR3 sequence: CASSSKRTSGSRRTDTQYF. DNA for the CDR3: TGCGCCAGCAGCTCAAAAAGGACTAGCGGGAGCCGCCGCACAGATACGCAGTATTTT.

The genes are TRBV29-1 and TRBJ2-1, with 8 bases aligning to TRBD2. CDR3 length: 13 residues. Germline V lookup: CDR1 SQVTM, CDR2 ANQGSEA. The ends lost 4 bases at V and 15 bases at J; junction bases unmatched: 14. CDR3 residues: CSVGSRAAGGSFF. DNA of the CDR3: TGCAGCGTTGGCTCCCGTGCGGCGGGGGGTTCGTTCTTC.

This sequence joins TRBV5-1 and TRBJ1-4, with D possibly matching TRBD1 (6 bases). Germline CDR1 is SGHRS and CDR2 is YFSETQ. V lost 5 bases and J 7 bases, leaving 18 bases between the germline ends. The CDR3 totals 15 residues. CDR3 amino acids: CASRSEAGVGEKLFF. CDR3 bases: TGCGCCAGCAGATCCGAGGCAGGGGTCGGTGAAAAACTGTTTTTT.

This clonotype was picked up a small number of times. J is TRBJ2-4 and V is TRBV29-1; D is unresolved. V lost 3 bases and J 6 bases, leaving 6 bases between the germline ends. From germline, CDR1 is SQVTM and CDR2 ANQGSEA. The length of the CDR3 is 11 residues. The CDR3 DNA follows: TGCAGCGTTGATAAGGGAAACATTCAGTACTTC. It codes for CSVDKGNIQYF. The full variable domain, completed using reference TRBV29-1 and TRBJ2-4, is SAVISQKPSRDICQRGTSLTIQCQVDSQVTMMFWYRQQPGQSLTLIATANQGSEATYESGFVIDKFPISRPNLTFSTLTVSNMSPEDSSIYLCSVDKGNIQYFGAGTRLSVL.

This clonotype was observed at least ten times. The chain uses TRBV2 and TRBJ1-5, with D tentatively TRBD1 (5 bases). The CDR3 extends over 15 amino acids. V lost 7 bases and J lost 4, with 17 bases in between. CDR1 is SNHLY and CDR2 is FYNNEI in the germline V gene. CDR3 sequence (DNA): TGTGCCAGCAAAAAGGACACAGGATCTAATCAGCCCCAGCATTTT. It yields the protein CASKKDTGSNQPQHF. Filled out from reference TRBV2 and TRBJ1-5, the complete variable domain reads EPEVTQTPSHQVTQMGQEVILRCVPISNHLYFYWYRQILGQKVEFLVSFYNNEISEKSEIFDDQFSVERPDGSNFTLKIRSTKLEDSAMYFCASKKDTGSNQPQHFGDGTRLSIL.

Only a few counts were recorded for this clonotype. The chain carries TRBV12-3 or TRBV12-4 and TRBJ2-5; 15 positions match TRBD2. The length of the CDR3 is 15 residues. Trimming removed 3 bases from V and 7 bases from J; junction bases left unmatched: 3. The CDR3 coding sequence is TGTGCCAGCAGTTTTGCGGGACTAGCGGGGGGGACCCAGTACTTC. As protein: CASSFAGLAGGTQYF.

The chain employs TRBV11-1 and TRBJ2-5; 8 positions match TRBD2. The J call is doubtful: the DNA matches TRBJ2-1 better. Germline CDR1 reads SGHAT; CDR2 reads FQDESV (reference sequence). The CDR3 has 13 residues. The CDR3 reads CASMTSDYNEQFF. The DNA for the CDR3 is TGTGCCAGCATGACTAGCGACTACAATGAGCAGTTCTTC.

This clonotype was seen a handful of times. J is TRBJ2-1 and V is TRBV29-1, with D perhaps matching TRBD2 (5 bases). The ends were cut back, 4 bases at V and 7 bases at J, with 17 bases in the middle. Per germline, CDR1 SQVTM and CDR2 ANQGSEA. CDR3 length: 14 amino acids. CDR3 in DNA: TGCAGCGTTGCAGAAGCGGCGTGGGTAAATGAGCAGTTCTTC. This codes for CSVAEAAWVNEQFF.

The chain is built from TRBV27 and TRBJ2-1, with TRBD2 as a possible D gene (6 bases). Germline CDR1 MNHEY, CDR2 SMNVEV (reference sequence). The CDR3 spans 16 residues. Between the trimmed V and J ends, which lost 8 bases and 0 bases, there was a span of 17 bases. CDR3 DNA: TGTGCCAGCCTTTTACGGGCGGGGAGCTCCTACAATGAGCAGTTCTTC. Protein product: CASLLRAGSSYNEQFF.

This clonotype has more than one count but fewer than ten. This chain uses TRBV10-3 with TRBJ1-2; D unresolved. The CDR3 runs 12 residues. Trimming left V 2 bases short and J 6 bases short, with 7 bases between. From germline, CDR1 is ENHRY and CDR2 SYGVKD. The CDR3 coding sequence is TGTGCCATCAGTGAGGAGTGGGATGGCTACACCTTC. It translates to CAISEEWDGYTF.

The table lists this clonotype with a few counts. The chain combines TRBV20-1 with TRBJ2-2; possible D gene TRBD2, 6 bases. Germline V gene data show CDR1 as DFQATT and CDR2 as SNEGSKA (reference sequence). The CDR3 consists of 16 residues. Trimming removed 0 bases at V and 5 bases at J, with 16 bases between. The CDR3 region has the DNA TGCAGTGCTAGAGAGGGGAGGCAGGGTGATACCGGGGAGCTGTTTTTT. It translates to CSAREGRQGDTGELFF.